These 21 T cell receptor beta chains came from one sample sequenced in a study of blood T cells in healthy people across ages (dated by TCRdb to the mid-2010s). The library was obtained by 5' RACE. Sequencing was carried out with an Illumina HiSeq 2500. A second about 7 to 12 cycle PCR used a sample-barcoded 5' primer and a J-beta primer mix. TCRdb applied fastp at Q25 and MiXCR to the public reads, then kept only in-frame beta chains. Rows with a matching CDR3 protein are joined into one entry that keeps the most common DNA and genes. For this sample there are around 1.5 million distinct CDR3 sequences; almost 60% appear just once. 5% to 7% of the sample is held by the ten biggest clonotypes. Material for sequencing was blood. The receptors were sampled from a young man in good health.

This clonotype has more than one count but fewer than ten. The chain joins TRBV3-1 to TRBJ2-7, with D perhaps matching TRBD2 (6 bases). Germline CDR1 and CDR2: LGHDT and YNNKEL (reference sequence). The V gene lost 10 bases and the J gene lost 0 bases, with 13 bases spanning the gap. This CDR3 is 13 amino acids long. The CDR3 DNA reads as TGTGCCACTTTCGGGCGGGACTCCTACGAGCAGTACTTC. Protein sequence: CATFGRDSYEQYF.

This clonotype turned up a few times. CDR3 coding DNA: TGTGCCAGCAGTCCACCGGGGACAGTCTATGGCTACACCTTC. As protein: CASSPPGTVYGYTF. The V gene is TRBV28, the J gene TRBJ1-2; 7 bases fit TRBD1. V dropped 5 bases and J dropped 4; count of bases not matched to a gene: 7. This CDR3 region has 14 residues. CDR1 is MDHEN, CDR2 SYDVKM, per germline.

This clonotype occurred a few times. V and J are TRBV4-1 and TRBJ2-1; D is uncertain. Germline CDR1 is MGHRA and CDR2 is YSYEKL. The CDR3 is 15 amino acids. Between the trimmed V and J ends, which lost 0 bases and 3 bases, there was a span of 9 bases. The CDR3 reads CASSQEQRDYNEQFF. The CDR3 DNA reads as TGCGCCAGCAGCCAAGAACAGCGAGACTACAATGAGCAGTTCTTC.

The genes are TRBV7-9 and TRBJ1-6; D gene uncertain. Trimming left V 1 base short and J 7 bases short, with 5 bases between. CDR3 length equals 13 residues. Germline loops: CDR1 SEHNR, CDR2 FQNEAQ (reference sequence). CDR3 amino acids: CASSLEVNSPLHF. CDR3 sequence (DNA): TGTGCCAGCAGCTTAGAGGTCAATTCACCCCTCCACTTT.

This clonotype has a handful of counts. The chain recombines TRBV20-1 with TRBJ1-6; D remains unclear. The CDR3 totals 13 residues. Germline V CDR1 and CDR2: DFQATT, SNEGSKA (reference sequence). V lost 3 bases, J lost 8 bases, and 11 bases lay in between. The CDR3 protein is CSASLGRDSPLHF. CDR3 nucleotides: TGCAGTGCTAGCTTGGGTAGGGATTCACCCCTCCACTTT.

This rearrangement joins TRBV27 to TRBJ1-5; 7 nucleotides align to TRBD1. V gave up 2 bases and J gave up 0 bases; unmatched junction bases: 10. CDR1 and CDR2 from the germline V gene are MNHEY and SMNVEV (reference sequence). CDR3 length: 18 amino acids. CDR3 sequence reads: CASSLRFPGGYSNQPQHF. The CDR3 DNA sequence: TGTGCCAGCAGTTTACGCTTCCCAGGGGGGTATAGCAATCAGCCCCAGCATTTT.

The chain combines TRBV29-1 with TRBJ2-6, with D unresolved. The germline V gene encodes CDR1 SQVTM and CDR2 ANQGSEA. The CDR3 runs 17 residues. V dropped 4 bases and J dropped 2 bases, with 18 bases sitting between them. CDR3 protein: CSVVSTAVGAGANVLTF. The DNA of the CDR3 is TGCAGCGTTGTTTCGACCGCGGTAGGAGCTGGGGCCAACGTCCTGACTTTC. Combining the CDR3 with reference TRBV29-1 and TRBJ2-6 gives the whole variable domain SAVISQKPSRDICQRGTSLTIQCQVDSQVTMMFWYRQQPGQSLTLIATANQGSEATYESGFVIDKFPISRPNLTFSTLTVSNMSPEDSSIYLCSVVSTAVGAGANVLTFGAGSRLTVL.

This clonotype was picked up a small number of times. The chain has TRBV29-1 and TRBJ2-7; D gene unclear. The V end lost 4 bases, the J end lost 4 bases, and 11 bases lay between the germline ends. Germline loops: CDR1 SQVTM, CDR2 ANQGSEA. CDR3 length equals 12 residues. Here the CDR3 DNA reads TGCAGCGTTGGTCCCGGATTGTACGAGCAGTACTTC. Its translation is CSVGPGLYEQYF.

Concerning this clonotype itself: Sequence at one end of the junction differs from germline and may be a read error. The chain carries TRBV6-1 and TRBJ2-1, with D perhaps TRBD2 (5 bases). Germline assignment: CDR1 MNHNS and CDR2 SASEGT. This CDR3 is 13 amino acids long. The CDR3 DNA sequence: TGTGCCAGTAGTGAAAATCGCGGGAATGAGCAGTTCTTC. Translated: CASSENRGNEQFF.

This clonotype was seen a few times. CDR3 sequence: CSVDVGGAYEQFF. The CDR3 nucleotides read TGCAGCGTTGATGTCGGGGGGGCATATGAGCAGTTCTTC. This chain connects TRBV29-1 to TRBJ2-1; TRBD2 aligns across 8 bases. This CDR3 contains 13 residues. CDR1 and CDR2 from the germline V gene are SQVTM and ANQGSEA. Trimming removed 3 bases from V and 8 bases from J; junction bases left unmatched: 6.

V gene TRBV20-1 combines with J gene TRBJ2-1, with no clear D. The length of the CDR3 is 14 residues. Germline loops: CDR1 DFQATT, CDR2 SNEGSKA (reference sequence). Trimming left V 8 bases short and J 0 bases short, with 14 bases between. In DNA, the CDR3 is TGCAGTACTCCTACCTACAACTCCTACAATGAGCAGTTCTTC. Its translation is CSTPTYNSYNEQFF.

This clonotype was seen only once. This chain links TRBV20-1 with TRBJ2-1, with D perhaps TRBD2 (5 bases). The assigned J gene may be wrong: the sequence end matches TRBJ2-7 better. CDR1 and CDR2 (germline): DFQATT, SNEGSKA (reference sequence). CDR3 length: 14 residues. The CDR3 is CSARDRASFNEQYF. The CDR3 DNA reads TGCAGTGCTAGAGATCGGGCTAGCTTCAATGAGCAGTACTTC.

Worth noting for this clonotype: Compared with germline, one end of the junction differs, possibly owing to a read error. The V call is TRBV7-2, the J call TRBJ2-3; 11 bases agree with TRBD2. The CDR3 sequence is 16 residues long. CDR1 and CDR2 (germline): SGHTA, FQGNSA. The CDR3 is CAGSLVAGGATDTQYF. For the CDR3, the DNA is TGTGCCGGCAGCTTAGTAGCGGGAGGGGCCACAGATACGCAGTATTTT.

CDR3 nucleotide sequence: TGTGCCAGCAGCTTAGGGGTAAAAGCTTTCTTT. Its translation is CASSLGVKAFF. The chain uses TRBV13 and TRBJ1-1; D not certain. The CDR3 spans 11 residues. Germline CDR1 reads PRHDT; CDR2 reads FYEKMQ (reference sequence). Trimming stripped 0 bases from V and 9 bases from J, with 5 bases between.

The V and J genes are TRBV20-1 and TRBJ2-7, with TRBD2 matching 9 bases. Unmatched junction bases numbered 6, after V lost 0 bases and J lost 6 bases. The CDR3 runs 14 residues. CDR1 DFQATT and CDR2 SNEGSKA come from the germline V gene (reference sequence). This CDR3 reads CSARDLASGIEQYF. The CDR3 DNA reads TGCAGTGCTAGAGATTTGGCTAGCGGGATCGAGCAGTACTTC.

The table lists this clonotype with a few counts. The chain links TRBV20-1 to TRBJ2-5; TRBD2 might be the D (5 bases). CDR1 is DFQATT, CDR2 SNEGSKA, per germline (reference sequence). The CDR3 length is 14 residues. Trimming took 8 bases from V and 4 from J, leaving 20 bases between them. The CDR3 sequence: CSCSLTGFSETQYF. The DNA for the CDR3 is TGCAGTTGCTCCCTTACGGGGTTCTCAGAGACCCAGTACTTC.

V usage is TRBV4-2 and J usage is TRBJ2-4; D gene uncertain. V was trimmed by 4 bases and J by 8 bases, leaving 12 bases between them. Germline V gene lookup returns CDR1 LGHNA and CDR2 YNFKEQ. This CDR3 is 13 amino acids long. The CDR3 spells CASSLPTSDIQYF. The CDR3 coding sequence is TGTGCCAGCAGCCTCCCGACCTCGGACATTCAGTACTTC.

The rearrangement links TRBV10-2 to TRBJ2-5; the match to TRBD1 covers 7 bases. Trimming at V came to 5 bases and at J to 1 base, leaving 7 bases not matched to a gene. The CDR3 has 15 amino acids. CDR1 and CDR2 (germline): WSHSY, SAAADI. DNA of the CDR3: TGCGCCAGCAGTAGACAGGGAACCTTCCAAGAGACCCAGTACTTC. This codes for CASSRQGTFQETQYF.

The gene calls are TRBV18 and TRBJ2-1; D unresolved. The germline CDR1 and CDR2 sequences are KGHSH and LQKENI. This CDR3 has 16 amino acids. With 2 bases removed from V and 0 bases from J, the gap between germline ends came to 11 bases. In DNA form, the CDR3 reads TGTGCCAGCTCACCAATCCTGGCGTCCTCCTACAATGAGCAGTTCTTC. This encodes CASSPILASSYNEQFF. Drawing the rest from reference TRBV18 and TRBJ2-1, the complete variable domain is NAGVMQNPRHLVRRRGQEARLRCSPMKGHSHVYWYRQLPEEGLKFMVYLQKENIIDESGMPKERFSAEFPKEGPSILRIQQVVRGDSAAYFCASSPILASSYNEQFFGPGTRLTVL.

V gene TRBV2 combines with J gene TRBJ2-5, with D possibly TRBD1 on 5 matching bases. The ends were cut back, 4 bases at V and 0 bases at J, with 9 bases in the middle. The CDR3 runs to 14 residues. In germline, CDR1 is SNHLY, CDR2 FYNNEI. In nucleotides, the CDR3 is TGTGCCAGCAGTGTGGGGCAGTACCAAGAGACCCAGTACTTC. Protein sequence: CASSVGQYQETQYF.

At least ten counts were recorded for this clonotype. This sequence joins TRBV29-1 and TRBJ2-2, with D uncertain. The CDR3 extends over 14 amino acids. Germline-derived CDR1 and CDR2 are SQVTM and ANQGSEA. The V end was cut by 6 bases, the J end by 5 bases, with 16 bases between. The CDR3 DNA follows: TGCAGCGTCTCTCCCTCAGCGTATACCGGGGAGCTGTTTTTT. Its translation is CSVSPSAYTGELFF.